The clone carrying this T cell receptor beta chain has a single count. Its antigen is undetermined. TCRdb reprocessed the reads with MiXCR, giving one entry per CDR3 protein. Of 600,000 to 700,000 distinct CDR3 sequences listed, roughly 33% were seen once; the top ten hold roughly 20%. The data belong to a study of T cell repertoires in cytomegalovirus infection. Germline CDR1 reads SEHNR; CDR2 reads FQNEAQ (reference sequence). Between the trimmed V and J ends, which lost 5 bases and 1 base, there was a span of 11 bases. There are 14 residues in the CDR3. J is TRBJ1-1 and V is TRBV7-9; unclear D gene. The sequencing used cultured PBMCs, collected from culture after CMV antigen stimulation. The TCR comes from a human donor in good health (CMV status not recorded). Some clones in this sample may be carry-over from other donors' samples. CDR3 amino acids: CASSVSFSNTEAFF. The CDR3 DNA reads TGTGCCAGCAGCGTCAGTTTCTCGAACACTGAAGCTTTCTTT.